A single sample is the source of the 27 T cell receptor beta chains below, sequenced in a study of memory CD4+ T cells and cytomegalovirus serostatus. TCRdb's copy holds only in-frame clones and misses some; the assay was immunoSEQ multiplex PCR. Among approximately 47,000 clones listed, just under 80% were seen once. The sort gate was single viable CD3+CD4+CD8-CD45RO+ cells for memory CD4+ T cells. What was sequenced was memory CD4+ T cells from blood. The receptors shown here come from an adult in good health and CMV-seronegative.

The chain links TRBV7-9 to TRBJ2-2; TRBD2 aligns across 7 bases. J was trimmed by 4 bases and V by 11 bases; bases with no gene match: 10. There are 14 residues in the CDR3. Per the germline V gene, CDR1 is SEHNR and CDR2 is FQNEAQ (reference sequence). For the CDR3, the DNA is TGTGCCCCCCGCGGGCTAGCGGTCACCGGGGAGCTGTTTTTT. Its translation: CAPRGLAVTGELFF. The variable domain in full, completed from reference TRBV7-9 and TRBJ2-2, reads DTGVSQNPRHKITKRGQNVTFRCDPISEHNRLYWYRQTLGQGPEFLTYFQNEAQLEKSRLLSDRFSAERPKGSFSTLEIQRTEQGDSAMYLCAPRGLAVTGELFFGEGSRLTVL.

This sequence joins TRBV7-6 and TRBJ1-4; the match to TRBD1 covers 10 bases. Per germline, CDR1 SGHVS and CDR2 FNYEAQ. This CDR3 is 19 amino acids long. J gave up 6 bases and V 5 bases, and 18 bases lay outside the gene matches. CDR3 sequence (DNA): TGTGCCAGCAGCCGTTCCATCCCGGGACAGGGGTTGAAAGATGAAAAACTGTTTTTT. It translates to CASSRSIPGQGLKDEKLFF.

The CDR3 region has the DNA TGTGCCAGCAGCTTGGGGGAGGGCCGGTACAATGAGCAGTTCTTC. It yields the protein CASSLGEGRYNEQFF. The chain combines TRBV7-9 with TRBJ2-1; TRBD2 agrees at 7 bases. In germline, CDR1 is SEHNR, CDR2 FQNEAQ (reference sequence). The V and J ends lost 3 bases and 4 bases, in that order; junction bases with no gene match: 6. This CDR3 has 15 amino acids. Combining the CDR3 with reference TRBV7-9 and TRBJ2-1 gives the whole variable domain DTGVSQNPRHKITKRGQNVTFRCDPISEHNRLYWYRQTLGQGPEFLTYFQNEAQLEKSRLLSDRFSAERPKGSFSTLEIQRTEQGDSAMYLCASSLGEGRYNEQFFGPGTRLTVL.

The V gene is TRBV28, the J gene TRBJ1-2, with 9 bases that match TRBD1. Germline V CDR1 and CDR2: MDHEN, SYDVKM. The CDR3 consists of 15 residues. V shed 1 base, J shed 7 bases, and the junction held 7 bases outside the gene matches. In nucleotides, the CDR3 is TGTGCCAGCAGTTTATTTCACAGGGGGCAGAGTGGCTACACCTTC. Its protein is CASSLFHRGQSGYTF.

The chain carries TRBV7-9 and TRBJ2-3; 13 bases agree with TRBD2. The CDR3 extends over 16 amino acids. The germline V gene has CDR1 SEHNR and CDR2 FQNEAQ (reference sequence). V lost 1 base and J lost 6; bases outside the gene matches: 4. The CDR3 nucleotides are TGTGCCAGCAGCTTAGTGACTAGCGGGAGGAGGGATACGCAGTATTTT. Protein product: CASSLVTSGRRDTQYF.

The chain recombines TRBV6-5 with TRBJ1-1; D is unresolved. The CDR3 runs 12 residues. Trimming cost V 8 bases and J 1 base, with 8 bases left between them. Germline V CDR1 and CDR2: MNHEY, SVGAGI. This CDR3 reads CASSFGNTEAFF. The CDR3 DNA is TGTGCCAGCTCGTTTGGGAACACTGAAGCTTTCTTT.

The chain joins TRBV7-8 to TRBJ2-7; 7 positions agree with TRBD1. Looked up from germline, CDR1 is SGHVS and CDR2 is FQNEAQ. There are 16 residues in the CDR3. J gave up 3 bases and V 5 bases, and 13 bases lay outside the gene matches. The CDR3 sequence: CASSLLPGQLVYEQYF. CDR3 bases: TGTGCCAGCAGCCTTCTACCGGGACAGCTAGTCTACGAGCAGTACTTC.

The V gene is TRBV6-5, the J gene TRBJ2-5; D tentatively reads TRBD1 or TRBD2 (5 bases each). The DNA end favors TRBJ2-7, so the J call may be wrong. The germline V gene has CDR1 MNHEY and CDR2 SVGAGI. The CDR3 consists of 14 residues. This CDR3 is CASTKVGGSYEQYF. The DNA for the CDR3 is TGTGCCAGCACCAAGGTTGGGGGCTCCTACGAGCAGTACTTC.

The chain recombines TRBV6-1 with TRBJ1-4; D is undetermined. Germline CDR1 reads MNHNS; CDR2 reads SASEGT. V gave up 2 bases and J gave up 3 bases, with 13 bases separating them. This CDR3 has 16 residues. CDR3 sequence reads: CASSESLGKPNEKLFF. CDR3 nucleotide sequence: TGTGCCAGCAGTGAAAGTTTAGGGAAACCTAATGAAAAACTGTTTTTT.

The chain is built from TRBV30 and TRBJ2-7; D is uncertain. V was clipped by 4 bases and J by 3 bases, with 16 bases between them. The CDR3 length is 14 residues. Germline-derived CDR1 and CDR2 are GTSNPN and SVGIG (reference sequence). CDR3 loop: CAWTPGPSVYEQYF. The CDR3 region has the DNA TGTGCCTGGACTCCGGGCCCATCAGTCTACGAGCAGTACTTC.

V gene TRBV2 combines with J gene TRBJ1-1; D ambiguous. The CDR3 covers 12 residues. Germline CDR1 SNHLY, CDR2 FYNNEI. V dropped 7 bases and J dropped 4 bases, with 10 bases sitting between them. The CDR3 nucleotides are TGTGCCAGCAAGGCAGGCCCCACTGAAGCTTTCTTT. The encoded protein is CASKAGPTEAFF.

The J gene is TRBJ2-7, the V gene TRBV30, with D perhaps matching TRBD1 or TRBD2 (5 bases each). The germline V gene encodes CDR1 GTSNPN and CDR2 SVGIG (reference sequence). The V gene lost 2 bases and the J gene lost 3 bases, with 11 bases spanning the gap. The CDR3 sequence is 13 residues long. The CDR3 is CAWSRGELYEQYF. In DNA, the CDR3 is TGTGCCTGGAGTAGGGGAGAACTCTACGAGCAGTACTTC. Supplemented by reference TRBV30 and TRBJ2-7, the full variable domain reads SQTIHQWPATLVQPVGSPLSLECTVEGTSNPNLYWYRQAAGRGLQLLFYSVGIGQISSEVPQNLSASRPQDRQFILSSKKLLLSDSGFYLCAWSRGELYEQYFGPGTRLTVT.

This chain uses TRBV5-1 with TRBJ2-1; 7 bases match TRBD2. CDR1 and CDR2 from the germline V gene are SGHRS and YFSETQ. The CDR3 extends over 15 amino acids. V was clipped by 4 bases and J by 2 bases; unmatched bases: 6. CDR3 DNA: TGCGCCAGCAGCCCCGAGGGAGGGCCCTACAATGAGCAGTTCTTC. This translates into CASSPEGGPYNEQFF.

This chain joins TRBV7-9 and TRBJ1-6, with 8 positions matching TRBD1. The CDR3 totals 16 residues. Germline CDR1 reads SEHNR; CDR2 reads FQNEAQ (reference sequence). With V trimmed by 6 bases and J by 7 bases, 11 bases remained unmatched. The DNA of the CDR3 is TGTGCCAGCAGATACGAACAGGGGGGAAGGAATTCACCCCTCCACTTT. It translates to CASRYEQGGRNSPLHF.

The chain has TRBV15 and TRBJ2-5; D is possibly TRBD1 (5 bases). Germline assignment: CDR1 LNHNV and CDR2 YYDKDF (reference sequence). This CDR3 comprises 13 residues. V shed 0 bases and J shed 6 bases, with 8 bases lying between them. CDR3: CATSRDRGKTQYF. DNA of the CDR3: TGTGCCACCAGCAGAGATAGGGGAAAGACCCAGTACTTC.

With regard to this clone: This sample also contains other DNA sequences that code for the same CDR3. The chain links TRBV19 to TRBJ2-3; 8 positions agree with TRBD2. Germline V gene data show CDR1 as LNHDA and CDR2 as SQIVND (reference sequence). After removal of 6 bases from V and 3 bases from J, the junction contained 2 bases not matched to a gene. The CDR3 has 13 amino acids. The CDR3 bases are TGTGCCAGTAGCCGACTAGCGACAGATACGCAGTATTTT. Translating it yields CASSRLATDTQYF.

This clone was seen just once. The rearrangement links TRBV19 to TRBJ2-6, with 7 bases that match TRBD1. The CDR3 totals 16 residues. The germline V gene has CDR1 LNHDA and CDR2 SQIVND (reference sequence). V shed 5 bases, J shed 0 bases, and the junction held 4 bases outside the gene matches. The CDR3 DNA is TGTGCCAGTAGTTTGACAGGGACCTCTGGGGCCAACGTCCTGACTTTC. Residues: CASSLTGTSGANVLTF.

The rearrangement joins TRBV5-1 to TRBJ2-1; 8 bases match TRBD2. The CDR3 is made up of 13 amino acids. CDR1 is SGHRS, CDR2 YFSETQ, per germline. V lost 4 bases, J lost 4 bases, and 1 base stayed unmatched. The CDR3 is CASSGGGYNEQFF. CDR3 nucleotides: TGCGCCAGCAGCGGCGGGGGGTACAATGAGCAGTTCTTC.

This sequence joins TRBV5-1 and TRBJ2-3, with 7 bases lining up with TRBD2. This CDR3 is built from 15 residues. Trimming cost V 5 bases and J 2 bases; bases outside gene matches: 8. Germline CDR1 is SGHRS and CDR2 is YFSETQ. CDR3 DNA sequence: TGCGCCAGCAGTGGGCGGGAGTGGAACACAGATACGCAGTATTTT. This encodes CASSGREWNTDTQYF. The full variable domain, its missing parts supplied by reference TRBV5-1 and TRBJ2-3, is KAGVTQTPRYLIKTRGQQVTLSCSPISGHRSVSWYQQTPGQGLQFLFEYFSETQRNKGNFPGRFSGRQFSNSRSEMNVSTLELGDSALYLCASSGREWNTDTQYFGPGTRLTVL.

This chain joins TRBV27 and TRBJ2-1, with 13 nucleotides matching TRBD2. CDR1 MNHEY and CDR2 SMNVEV come from the germline V gene (reference sequence). J gave up 9 bases and V 5 bases, and 10 bases lay outside the gene matches. The CDR3 contains 16 residues. CDR3 DNA sequence: TGTGCCAGCAGTCCGCGGACTAGCGGGAGTAGGGGTGAGCAGTTCTTC. It specifies CASSPRTSGSRGEQFF.

This chain connects TRBV6-1 to TRBJ2-5; D uncertain. There are 13 residues in the CDR3. Germline V gene data show CDR1 as MNHNS and CDR2 as SASEGT. V dropped 1 base and J dropped 4 bases, with 7 bases sitting between them. The CDR3, as DNA: TGTGCCAGCAGTGAAGTTGGGATAGAGACCCAGTACTTC. Translation: CASSEVGIETQYF.

This clone was counted once. The chain has TRBV2 and TRBJ1-2; D is uncertain. Trimming pared 7 bases from V and 0 bases from J, leaving 18 bases between. Germline CDR1 SNHLY, CDR2 FYNNEI. The CDR3 is 16 amino acids. The CDR3 protein is CASTSHGRQPNYGYTF. In nucleotides, the CDR3 is TGTGCCAGCACCTCCCACGGGCGACAACCTAACTATGGCTACACCTTC.

J is TRBJ2-1 and V is TRBV5-5; 8 positions agree with TRBD2. Germline V gene data show CDR1 as SGHKS and CDR2 as YYEKEE (reference sequence). V lost 2 bases and J lost 7; bases outside the gene matches: 5. The length of the CDR3 is 14 residues. The CDR3 sequence is CASSFRLAPNEQFF. The CDR3 DNA sequence: TGTGCCAGCAGCTTTAGACTAGCGCCTAATGAGCAGTTCTTC.

The chain is built from TRBV5-1 and TRBJ2-7; D call uncertain. The germline CDR1 and CDR2 sequences are SGHRS and YFSETQ. The CDR3 is 15 amino acids. Trimming pared 7 bases from V and 3 bases from J, leaving 20 bases between. The CDR3 region is CASFSYQDGDYEQYF. CDR3 nucleotides: TGCGCCAGCTTTTCCTACCAGGATGGGGACTACGAGCAGTACTTC.

Only one count was recorded for this clone. The chain couples TRBV18 to TRBJ1-5; 11 bases line up with TRBD1. The CDR3 has 15 residues. Germline V lookup: CDR1 KGHSH, CDR2 LQKENI. V gave up 5 bases and J gave up 4 bases; unmatched junction bases: 4. The CDR3 sequence is CASSTGTGGNQPQHF. Here the CDR3 DNA reads TGTGCCAGCTCAACCGGGACAGGGGGAAATCAGCCCCAGCATTTT.

The chain carries TRBV9 and TRBJ2-1; 11 bases fit TRBD2. Germline lookup yields CDR1 SGDLS and CDR2 YYNGEE. This CDR3 contains 15 residues. V trimming: 0 bases; J trimming: 6 bases; junction bases outside the gene matches: 2. In DNA form, the CDR3 reads TGTGCCAGCAGCGTAGTTCTAGCGGGGGGCAATGAGCAGTTCTTC. Translating it yields CASSVVLAGGNEQFF.

DNA for the CDR3: TGTGCCTGGAAGGAGAGCGGGAGAGTTTACAATGAGCAGTTCTTC. Amino acid sequence: CAWKESGRVYNEQFF. The chain couples TRBV30 to TRBJ2-1; TRBD2 agrees at 8 bases. V was pared by 4 bases and J by 4 bases, with 9 bases of the junction left unmatched. Looked up from germline, CDR1 is GTSNPN and CDR2 is SVGIG (reference sequence). CDR3 size: 15 residues.